This T cell receptor (beta chain) is from a study of cytomegalovirus exposure and HLA in healthy donors. Overall study context: The 110 million or so unique TCR beta sequences, from roughly 170 million T cells, were found by an earlier analysis. Tens of millions of unique TCRs, all from HLA-typed donors, were included in an early release of the data.

Study-wide points: Sequencing depth across donors, presence/absence analyses assumed, was roughly uniform. Owing to their indistinguishability, certain V segments, notably TRBV6-2 and TRBV6-3, were excluded.

PCR employed 60 Vbeta and 13 Jbeta primers. The assay was immunoSEQ multiplex PCR, and TCRdb's table has in-frame clones only and misses some. The sample lists about 170,000 clones, 85% occurring once. Per germline, CDR1 SEHNR and CDR2 FQNEAQ (reference sequence). CDR3 size: 14 residues. Note on this clone: Antigen specificity is unknown. Compared with germline, one end of the junction differs, possibly owing to a read error.

The V call is TRBV7-9, the J call TRBJ2-5, with 9 bases matching TRBD2. This TCR was sampled from a boy aged 2-15 years in good health and CMV-seronegative. Sequencing was done on a sample of PBMCs. Here the CDR3 DNA reads TGTGTCAGCAGCCTTAGCGGGAGCGGGGAGACCCAGTACTTC. It translates to CVSSLSGSGETQYF.